This T cell receptor (beta chain) came from a study of blood T cell repertoires in COVID-19. Study-level information: Samples of COVID-19 (acute and convalescent) were obtained from the United States, Italy and Spain. The analysed material was cDNA or gDNA that came from T cells, B-cell-depleted T cells, or PBMCs.

Original processing notes: Estimates of nucleated cell counts were drawn from the amplification of reference gene primers. Assay: immunoSEQ multiplex PCR; the TCRdb copy retains only in-frame clones and omits some. That table supplies the V and J calls and clone size; D and trimming were determined from the DNA. The sample includes roughly 100,000 clones, 60% to 80% of them seen just once. The V end lost 3 bases, the J end lost 5 bases, and 20 bases lay between the germline ends. The CDR3 loop spans 17 amino acids. Per germline, CDR1 SGHDN and CDR2 FVKESK. The sequenced sample consisted of peripheral blood. This clonotype was sampled from a man aged 55 to 69 with active or convalescent COVID-19. This chain uses TRBV14 with TRBJ2-1; D is uncertain. This chain's CDR3 is CASSHIGQLTINNEQFF. CDR3 DNA: TGTGCCAGCAGCCACATTGGCCAGCTCACTATCAACAATGAGCAGTTCTTC. Full variable domain (outside the CDR3, taken from reference TRBV14 and TRBJ2-1): EAGVTQFPSHSVIEKGQTVTLRCDPISGHDNLYWYRRVMGKEIKFLLHFVKESKQDESGMPNNRFLAERTGGTYSTLKVQPAELEDSGVYFCASSHIGQLTINNEQFFGPGTRLTVL.